The clone carrying this T cell receptor (beta chain) was seen only once. The antigen remains unidentified. The PCR used 60 Vbeta and 13 Jbeta primers. The assay was immunoSEQ multiplex PCR, and TCRdb's table has in-frame clones only and misses some. The sample shows about 120,000 clones, around three quarters of them seen only once. The entry originates in a study of cytomegalovirus exposure and HLA in healthy donors. Findings and limits, study-wide: On later analysis, the bulk of CMV-associated TCR beta chains appeared to be HLA-restricted. DRB1 showed the most TCR associations and HLA-C the fewest in a later analysis, as rates varied by HLA locus. When presence/absence was analysed, sequencing depth was taken to be roughly uniform across donors.

Unrecorded immune exposures were likely, despite nominal health at sampling. The germline V gene encodes CDR1 LNHDA and CDR2 SQIVND (reference sequence). The CDR3 has 13 residues. The ends were cut back, 1 base at V and 5 bases at J, with 8 bases in the middle. Sequencing was carried out using PBMCs. The source of this sequence is a man in his thirties or forties in good health and CMV-seropositive. This chain links TRBV19 with TRBJ2-5, with D perhaps TRBD2 (6 bases). This CDR3 is CASSIGAGETQYF. For the CDR3, the DNA is TGTGCCAGTAGTATAGGGGCGGGGGAGACCCAGTACTTC.